This TCR beta chain comes out of a study of blood T cell repertoires in COVID-19. Study as a whole: Acute and convalescent COVID-19 samples came from the United States, Italy and Spain.

Looked up from germline, CDR1 is MNHEY and CDR2 is SMNVEV (reference sequence). Germline trimming cut 4 bases from V and 3 bases from J; bases unmatched to any gene: 3. The CDR3 runs to 13 residues. Sequencing was performed with immunoSEQ multiplex PCR; in TCRdb, only in-frame clones are kept and a portion is missing. The sample includes about 370,000 clones, 89% of them seen just once. This receptor was identified in a woman aged 25 to 39 with COVID-19, enrolled during active disease. This rearrangement joins TRBV27 to TRBJ2-7, with 7 bases matching TRBD1. The sample consisted of peripheral blood. The CDR3 region is CASSWGQFYEQYF. The CDR3 DNA follows: TGTGCCAGCAGTTGGGGACAGTTCTACGAGCAGTACTTC.